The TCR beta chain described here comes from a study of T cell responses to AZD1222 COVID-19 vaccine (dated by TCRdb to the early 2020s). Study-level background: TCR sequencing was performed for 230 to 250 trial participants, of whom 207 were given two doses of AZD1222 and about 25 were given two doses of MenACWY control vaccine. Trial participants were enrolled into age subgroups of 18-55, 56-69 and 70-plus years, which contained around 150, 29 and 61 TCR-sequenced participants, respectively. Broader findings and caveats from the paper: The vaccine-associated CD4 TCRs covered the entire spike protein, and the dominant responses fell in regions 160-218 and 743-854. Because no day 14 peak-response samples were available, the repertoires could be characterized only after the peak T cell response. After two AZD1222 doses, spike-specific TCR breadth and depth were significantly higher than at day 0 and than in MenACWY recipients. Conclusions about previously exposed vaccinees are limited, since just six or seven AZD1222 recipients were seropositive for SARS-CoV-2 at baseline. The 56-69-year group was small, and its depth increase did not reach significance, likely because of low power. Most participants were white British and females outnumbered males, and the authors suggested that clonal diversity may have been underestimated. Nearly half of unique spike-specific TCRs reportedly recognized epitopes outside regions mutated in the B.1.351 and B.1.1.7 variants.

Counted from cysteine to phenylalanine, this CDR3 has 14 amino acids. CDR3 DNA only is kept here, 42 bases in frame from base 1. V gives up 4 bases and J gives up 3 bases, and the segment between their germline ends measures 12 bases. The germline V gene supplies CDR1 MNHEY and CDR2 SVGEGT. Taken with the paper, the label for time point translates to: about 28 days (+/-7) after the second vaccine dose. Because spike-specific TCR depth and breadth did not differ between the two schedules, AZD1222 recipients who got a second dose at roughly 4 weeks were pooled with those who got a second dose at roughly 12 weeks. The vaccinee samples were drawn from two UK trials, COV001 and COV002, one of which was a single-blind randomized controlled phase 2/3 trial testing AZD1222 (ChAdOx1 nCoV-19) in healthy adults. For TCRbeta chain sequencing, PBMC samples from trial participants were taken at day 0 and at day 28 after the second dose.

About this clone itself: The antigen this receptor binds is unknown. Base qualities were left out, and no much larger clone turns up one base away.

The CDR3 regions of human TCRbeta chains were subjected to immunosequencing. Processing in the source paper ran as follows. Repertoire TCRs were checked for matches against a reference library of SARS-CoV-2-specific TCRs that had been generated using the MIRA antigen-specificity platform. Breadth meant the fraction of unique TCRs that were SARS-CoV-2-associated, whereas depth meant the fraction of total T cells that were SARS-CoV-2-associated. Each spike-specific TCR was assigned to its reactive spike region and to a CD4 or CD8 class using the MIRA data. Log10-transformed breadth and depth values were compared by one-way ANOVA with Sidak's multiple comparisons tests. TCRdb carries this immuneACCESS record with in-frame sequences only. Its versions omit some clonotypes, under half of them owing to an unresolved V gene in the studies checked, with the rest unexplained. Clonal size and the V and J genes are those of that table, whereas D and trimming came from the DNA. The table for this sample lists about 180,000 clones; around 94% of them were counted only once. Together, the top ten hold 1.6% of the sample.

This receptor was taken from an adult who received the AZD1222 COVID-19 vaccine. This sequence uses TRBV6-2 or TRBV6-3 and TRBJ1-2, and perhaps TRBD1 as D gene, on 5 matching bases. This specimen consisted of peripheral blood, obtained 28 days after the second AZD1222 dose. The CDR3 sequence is CASSSDKSHYGYTF. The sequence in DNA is TGTGCCAGCAGTTCGGACAAGTCCCACTATGGCTACACCTTC.